This T cell receptor (beta chain) was recovered during a study of blood T cell repertoires in COVID-19 (TCRdb year 2020). Background on the whole study: Samples covering the acute and convalescent phases of COVID-19 were provided by collaborators in the United States, Italy and Spain. The prospective study material was composed of cDNA or gDNA derived from T cells, B-cell-depleted T cells, or PBMCs. The dataset comprised deeply sampled blood TCRbeta repertoires from subjects exposed to, actively infected with, or recovered from COVID-19. A freely available public database, intended as a resource for researchers studying the immune response to SARS-CoV-2, is where the repertoires were released. Samples came from the ongoing ImmuneRACE study (first 160 participants) plus 1,254 subjects from 6 global collaborators. Sample metadata almost always included a de-identified subject ID, COVID-19 status, age in years and sex. Where available, HLA class I and class II types were taken from metadata supplied by the sample provider and were not determined by assay-based typing. What the work shows at the level of the full study, not this receptor alone: The amount of clinical and demographic metadata varied by source and participant and was provided uncurated.

Concerning this clone itself: Its specific antigen is unknown. No base qualities exist here, and no much larger clone lies one base off it.

Whole blood was collected in K2EDTA tubes by collaborating institutions according to the institutions' own protocols. For TCRbeta analysis, collaborator samples were shipped as frozen whole blood, as isolated PBMCs, or as DNA extracted from either sample type. TCRbeta CDR3 regions were amplified from genomic DNA using the immunoSEQ Assay, a bias-controlled multiplex PCR. Per the source publication's procedure: The number of nucleated cells in each sample was estimated by amplification of reference gene primers within the assay. To quantify the absolute abundance of each unique TCRbeta CDR3 rearrangement, sequence reads were collapsed and filtered. For each sample, productive Simpson clonality was calculated as the square root of Simpson's diversity index over productive rearrangements. TCRdb retrieved this table from immuneACCESS and kept in-frame rearrangements only. Not all clones are present; in checked studies, unresolved V genes account for under half, and no reason is known for the remainder. That table supplies the V and J calls and clone size; D and trimming were determined from the DNA. Here the sample has about 39,000 clones; 85% to 90% occur a single time. Of the sample, nearly 25% falls within the top ten clones.

Measured from the cysteine to the phenylalanine, the CDR3 is 14 residues long. The retained sequence is limited to the CDR3, 42 bases, with the frame set at the first base. This receptor was identified in a man aged 50-59 years with active or convalescent COVID-19. Source material: peripheral blood. The chain links TRBV1 with TRBJ2-7; the DNA was not used to check the table's D call, TRBD1. TRBV1 is a pseudogene locus. The nucleotide sequence is TGCACCAGCAGCCTCGGGACAGGGATCTACGAGCAGTACTTC. It codes for CTSSLGTGIYEQYF.